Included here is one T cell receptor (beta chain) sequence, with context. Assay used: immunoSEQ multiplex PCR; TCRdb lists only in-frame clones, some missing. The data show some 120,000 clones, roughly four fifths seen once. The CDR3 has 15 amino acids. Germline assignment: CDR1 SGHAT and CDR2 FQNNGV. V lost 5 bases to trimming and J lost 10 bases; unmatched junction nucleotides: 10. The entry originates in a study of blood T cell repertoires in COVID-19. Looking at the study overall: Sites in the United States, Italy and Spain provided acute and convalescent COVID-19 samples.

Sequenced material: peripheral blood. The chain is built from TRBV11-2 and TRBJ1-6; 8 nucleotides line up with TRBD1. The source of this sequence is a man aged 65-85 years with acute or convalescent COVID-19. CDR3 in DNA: TGTGCCAGCAGCGCACGACAGGGGTCAGGGTCACCCCTCCACTTT. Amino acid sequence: CASSARQGSGSPLHF.